The source of this T cell receptor beta chain is a study of T-cell reconstitution after alpha-beta-depleted transplantation in children. General study points: A year post-transplant, T-cell counts and diversity derived mostly from newly produced T cells.

The CDR3 is made up of 17 amino acids. V dropped 3 bases and J dropped 2 bases, with 16 bases sitting between them. Germline CDR1 reads KGHDR; CDR2 reads SFDVKD. A library of TCRbeta sequences, prepared with unique molecular identifiers, was generated. TCRdb recomputed calls from the PCR reads with MiXCR, one row per CDR3 protein. Among around 200,000 distinct CDR3 sequences listed, approximately 15% were seen once. Regarding this clonotype: Its antigen is unknown.

Source: PBMCs, mostly from graft donor cells, taken 360 days after TCRalphabeta/CD19-depleted stem cell transplant. V is TRBV24-1 and J is TRBJ2-1; D may be TRBD2 (7 bases). The sequence was collected from a male patient between 2 and 15 years old who had a stem cell transplant for acute lymphoblastic leukemia, so the T cells may come from the graft donor. DNA of the CDR3: TGTGCCACCAGTGATCCCCGAGGGGGGGGCACCTACAATGAGCAGTTCTTC. Its protein is CATSDPRGGGTYNEQFF.